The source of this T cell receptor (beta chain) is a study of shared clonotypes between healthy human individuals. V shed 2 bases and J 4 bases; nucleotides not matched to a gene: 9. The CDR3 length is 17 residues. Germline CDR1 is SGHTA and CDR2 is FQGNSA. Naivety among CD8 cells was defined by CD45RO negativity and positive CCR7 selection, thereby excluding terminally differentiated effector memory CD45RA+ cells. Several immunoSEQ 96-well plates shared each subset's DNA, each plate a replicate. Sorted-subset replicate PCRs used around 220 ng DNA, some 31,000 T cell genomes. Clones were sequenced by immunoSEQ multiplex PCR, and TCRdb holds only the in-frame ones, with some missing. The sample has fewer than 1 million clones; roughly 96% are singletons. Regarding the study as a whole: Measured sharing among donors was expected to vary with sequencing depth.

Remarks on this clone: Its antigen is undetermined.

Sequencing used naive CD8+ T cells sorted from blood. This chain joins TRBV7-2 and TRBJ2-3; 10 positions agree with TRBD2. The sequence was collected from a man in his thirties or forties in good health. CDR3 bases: TGTGCCAGCAGCTTATACCCTAGCGGGAGTCAGTCAGATACGCAGTATTTT. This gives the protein CASSLYPSGSQSDTQYF.